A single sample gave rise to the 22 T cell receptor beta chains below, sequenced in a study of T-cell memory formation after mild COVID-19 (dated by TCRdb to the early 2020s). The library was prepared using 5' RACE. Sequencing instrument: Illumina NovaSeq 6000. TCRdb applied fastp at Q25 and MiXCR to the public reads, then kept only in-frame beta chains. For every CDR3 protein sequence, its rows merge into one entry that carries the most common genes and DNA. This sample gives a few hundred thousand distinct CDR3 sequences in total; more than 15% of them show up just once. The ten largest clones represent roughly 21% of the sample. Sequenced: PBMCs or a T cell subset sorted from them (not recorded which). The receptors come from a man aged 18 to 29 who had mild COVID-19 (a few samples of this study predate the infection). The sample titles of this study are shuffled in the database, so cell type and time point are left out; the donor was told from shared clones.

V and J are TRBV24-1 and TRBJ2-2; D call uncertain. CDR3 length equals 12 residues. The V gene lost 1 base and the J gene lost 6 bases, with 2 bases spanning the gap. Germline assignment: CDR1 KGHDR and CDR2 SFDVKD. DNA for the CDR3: TGTGCCACCAGTGATTTATCCGGGGAGCTGTTTTTT. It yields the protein CATSDLSGELFF.

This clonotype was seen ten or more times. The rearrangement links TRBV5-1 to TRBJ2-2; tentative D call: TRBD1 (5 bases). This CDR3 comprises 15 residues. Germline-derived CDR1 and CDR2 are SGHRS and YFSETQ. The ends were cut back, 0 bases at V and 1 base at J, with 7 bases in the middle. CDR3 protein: CASSLGQGNTGELFF. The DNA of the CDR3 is TGCGCCAGCAGCTTGGGCCAGGGGAACACCGGGGAGCTGTTTTTT. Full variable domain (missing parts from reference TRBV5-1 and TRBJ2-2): KAGVTQTPRYLIKTRGQQVTLSCSPISGHRSVSWYQQTPGQGLQFLFEYFSETQRNKGNFPGRFSGRQFSNSRSEMNVSTLELGDSALYLCASSLGQGNTGELFFGEGSRLTVL.

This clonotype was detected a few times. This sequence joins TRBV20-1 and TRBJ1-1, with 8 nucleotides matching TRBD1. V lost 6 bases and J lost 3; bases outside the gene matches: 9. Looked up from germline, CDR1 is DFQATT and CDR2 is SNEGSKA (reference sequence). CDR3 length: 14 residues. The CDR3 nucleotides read TGCAGTGCCCGCTCGGGACAGGACCACACTGAAGCTTTCTTT. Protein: CSARSGQDHTEAFF.

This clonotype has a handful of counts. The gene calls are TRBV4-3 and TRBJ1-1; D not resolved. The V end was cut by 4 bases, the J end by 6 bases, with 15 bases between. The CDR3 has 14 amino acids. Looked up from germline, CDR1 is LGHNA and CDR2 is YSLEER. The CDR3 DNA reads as TGCGCCAGCAGCCCCCTGTGGGGTTGGCCTGAAGCTTTCTTT. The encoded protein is CASSPLWGWPEAFF.

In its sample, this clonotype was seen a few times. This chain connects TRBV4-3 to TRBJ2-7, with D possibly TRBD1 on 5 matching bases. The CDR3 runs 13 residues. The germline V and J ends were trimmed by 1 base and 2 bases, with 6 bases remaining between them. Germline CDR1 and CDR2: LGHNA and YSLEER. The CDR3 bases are TGCGCCAGCAGCCAAGGGACAACCTACGAGCAGTACTTC. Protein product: CASSQGTTYEQYF.

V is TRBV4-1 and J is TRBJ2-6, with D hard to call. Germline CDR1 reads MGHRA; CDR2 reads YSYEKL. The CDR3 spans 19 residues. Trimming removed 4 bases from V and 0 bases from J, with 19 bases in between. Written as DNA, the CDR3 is TGCGCCAGCAGCCTCCAGACCGCAGAGACTCGCTCTGGGGCCAACGTCCTGACTTTC. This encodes CASSLQTAETRSGANVLTF.

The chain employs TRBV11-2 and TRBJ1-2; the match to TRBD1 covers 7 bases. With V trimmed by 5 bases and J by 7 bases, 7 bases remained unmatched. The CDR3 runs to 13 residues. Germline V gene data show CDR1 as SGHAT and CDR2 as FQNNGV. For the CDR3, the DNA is TGTGCCAGCAGCCGCGACAGGGCCTCTGGCTACACCTTC. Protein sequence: CASSRDRASGYTF.

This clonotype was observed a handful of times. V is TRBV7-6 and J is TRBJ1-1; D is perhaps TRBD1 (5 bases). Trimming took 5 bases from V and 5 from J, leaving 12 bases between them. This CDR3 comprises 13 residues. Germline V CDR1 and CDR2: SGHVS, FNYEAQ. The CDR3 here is CASSRDGGTEAFF. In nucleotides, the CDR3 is TGTGCCAGCAGCCGAGACGGGGGTACTGAAGCTTTCTTT.

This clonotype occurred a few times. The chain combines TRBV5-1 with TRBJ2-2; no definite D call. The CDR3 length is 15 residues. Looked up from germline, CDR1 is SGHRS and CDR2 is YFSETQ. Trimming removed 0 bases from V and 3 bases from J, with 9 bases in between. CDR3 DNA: TGCGCCAGCAGCTTGGTAAGGCCGGACACCGGGGAGCTGTTTTTT. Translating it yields CASSLVRPDTGELFF.

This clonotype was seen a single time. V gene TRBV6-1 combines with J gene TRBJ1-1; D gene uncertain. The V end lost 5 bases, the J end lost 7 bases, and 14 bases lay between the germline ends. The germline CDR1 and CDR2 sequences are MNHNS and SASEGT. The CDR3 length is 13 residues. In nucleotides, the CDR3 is TGTGCCAGCAGTTCTCCGCTGGCTATTGAAGCTTTCTTT. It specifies CASSSPLAIEAFF.

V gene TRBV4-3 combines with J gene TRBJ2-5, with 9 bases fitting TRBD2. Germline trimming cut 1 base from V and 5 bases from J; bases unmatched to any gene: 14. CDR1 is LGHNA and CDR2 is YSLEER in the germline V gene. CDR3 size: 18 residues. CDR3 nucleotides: TGCGCCAGCAGCCAAGGCCCCAACTTAGCGGGGGCTGTGGAGACCCAGTACTTC. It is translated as CASSQGPNLAGAVETQYF.

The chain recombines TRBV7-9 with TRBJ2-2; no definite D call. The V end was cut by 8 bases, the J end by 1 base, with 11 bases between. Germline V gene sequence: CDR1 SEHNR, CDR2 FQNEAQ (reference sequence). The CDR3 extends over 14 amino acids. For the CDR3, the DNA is TGTGCCAGCGAGCTGTCCAGGAACACCGGGGAGCTGTTTTTT. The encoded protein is CASELSRNTGELFF.

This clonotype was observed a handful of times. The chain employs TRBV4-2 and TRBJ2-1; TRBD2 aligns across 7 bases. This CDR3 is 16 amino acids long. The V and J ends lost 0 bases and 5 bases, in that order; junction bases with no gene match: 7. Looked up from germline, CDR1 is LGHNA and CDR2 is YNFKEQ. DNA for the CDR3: TGTGCCAGCAGCCAAGATAAGCGGGGACGACACAATGAGCAGTTCTTC. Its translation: CASSQDKRGRHNEQFF.

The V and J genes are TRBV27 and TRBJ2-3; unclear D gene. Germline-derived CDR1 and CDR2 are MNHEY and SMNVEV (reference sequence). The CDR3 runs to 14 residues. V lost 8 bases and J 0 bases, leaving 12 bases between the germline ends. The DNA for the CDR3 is TGTGCCAGCGGGATCAGGTATAGCACAGATACGCAGTATTTT. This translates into CASGIRYSTDTQYF.

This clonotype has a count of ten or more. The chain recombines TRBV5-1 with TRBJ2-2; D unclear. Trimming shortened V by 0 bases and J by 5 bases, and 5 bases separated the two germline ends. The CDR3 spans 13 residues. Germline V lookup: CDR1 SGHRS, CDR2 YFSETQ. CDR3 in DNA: TGCGCCAGCAGCTTGGATAGTACCGGGGAGCTGTTTTTT. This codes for CASSLDSTGELFF.

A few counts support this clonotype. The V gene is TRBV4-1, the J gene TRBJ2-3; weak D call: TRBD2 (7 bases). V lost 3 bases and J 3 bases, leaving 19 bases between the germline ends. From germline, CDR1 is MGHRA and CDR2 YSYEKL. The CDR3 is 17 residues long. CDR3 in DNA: TGCGCCAGCAGCCACCGTTCGGCGGGGGCGGGAACAGATACGCAGTATTTT. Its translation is CASSHRSAGAGTDTQYF.

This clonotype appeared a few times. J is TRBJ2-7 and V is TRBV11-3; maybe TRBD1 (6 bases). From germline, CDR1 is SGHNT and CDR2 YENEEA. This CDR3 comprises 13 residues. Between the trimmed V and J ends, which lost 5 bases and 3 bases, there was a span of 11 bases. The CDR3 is CASSVTGFYEQYF. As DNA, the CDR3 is TGTGCCAGCAGCGTAACAGGGTTCTACGAGCAGTACTTC.

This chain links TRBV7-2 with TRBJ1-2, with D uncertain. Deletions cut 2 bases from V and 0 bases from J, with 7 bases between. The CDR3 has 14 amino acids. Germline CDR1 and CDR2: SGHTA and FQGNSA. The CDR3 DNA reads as TGTGCCAGCAGCTTACCGACAACTAACTATGGCTACACCTTC. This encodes CASSLPTTNYGYTF. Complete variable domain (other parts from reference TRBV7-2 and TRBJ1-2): GAGVSQSPSNKVTEKGKDVELRCDPISGHTALYWYRQSLGQGLEFLIYFQGNSAPDKSGLPSDRFSAERTGGSVSTLTIQRTQQEDSAVYLCASSLPTTNYGYTFGSGTRLTVV.

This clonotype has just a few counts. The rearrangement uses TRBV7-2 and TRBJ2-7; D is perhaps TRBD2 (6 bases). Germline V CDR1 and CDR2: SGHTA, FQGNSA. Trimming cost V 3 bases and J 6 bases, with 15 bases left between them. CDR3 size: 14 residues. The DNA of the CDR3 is TGTGCCAGCAGCTTCGCCGGGACTTCATCCGAGCAGTACTTC. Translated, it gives CASSFAGTSSEQYF.

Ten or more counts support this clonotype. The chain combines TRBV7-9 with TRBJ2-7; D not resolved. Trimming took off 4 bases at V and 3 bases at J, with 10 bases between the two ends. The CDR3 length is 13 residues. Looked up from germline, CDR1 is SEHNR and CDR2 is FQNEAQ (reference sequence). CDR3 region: CASSSYKGYEQYV. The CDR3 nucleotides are TGTGCCAGCAGCTCCTACAAGGGCTACGAGCAGTACGTC.

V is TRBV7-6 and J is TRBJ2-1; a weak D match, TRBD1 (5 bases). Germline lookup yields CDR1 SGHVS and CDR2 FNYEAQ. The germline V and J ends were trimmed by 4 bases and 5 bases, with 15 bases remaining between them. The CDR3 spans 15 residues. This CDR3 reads CASSYRTPPDNEQFF. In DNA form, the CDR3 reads TGTGCCAGCAGCTACCGGACACCGCCCGACAATGAGCAGTTCTTC.

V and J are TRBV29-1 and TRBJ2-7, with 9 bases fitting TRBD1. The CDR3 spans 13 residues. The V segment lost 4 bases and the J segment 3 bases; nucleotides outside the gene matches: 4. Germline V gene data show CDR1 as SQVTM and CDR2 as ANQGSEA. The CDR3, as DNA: TGCAGCGTTGCCCGGGACAGGGTCTACGAGCAGTACTTC. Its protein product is CSVARDRVYEQYF.